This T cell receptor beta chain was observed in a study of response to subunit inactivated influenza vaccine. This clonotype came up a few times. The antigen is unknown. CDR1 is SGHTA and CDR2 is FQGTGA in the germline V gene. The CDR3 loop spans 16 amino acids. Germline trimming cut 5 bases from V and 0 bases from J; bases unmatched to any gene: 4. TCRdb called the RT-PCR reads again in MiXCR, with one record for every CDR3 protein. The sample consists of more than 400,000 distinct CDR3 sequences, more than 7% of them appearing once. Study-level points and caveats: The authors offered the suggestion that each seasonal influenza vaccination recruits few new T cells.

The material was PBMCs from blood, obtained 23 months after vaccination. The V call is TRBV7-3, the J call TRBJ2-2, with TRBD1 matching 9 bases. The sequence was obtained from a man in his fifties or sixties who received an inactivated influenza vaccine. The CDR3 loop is CASSARQGANTGELFF. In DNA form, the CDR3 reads TGTGCCAGCAGCGCTCGACAGGGGGCGAACACCGGGGAGCTGTTTTTT.